This is a list of T cell receptor beta chains from one sample in a study of CD8+ T cells in alopecia areata. Sequenced by immunoSEQ multiplex PCR; TCRdb stores in-frame clones only, minus some. The repertoire holds over 150,000 clones, with about 53% as singletons. Here the sequenced sample was CD8+ T cells sorted from blood, taken at week 24, from a patient treated with tofacitinib. The receptors come from a human donor with alopecia areata. CDR3s include the opening cysteine and the closing phenylalanine or tryptophan. D genes are given only for firm matches. Expanded clones get a size class; other rows say once, few or many, or leave the size out.

size: .; D: .; J: TRBJ2-7; V: TRBV6-5; CDR3: CASSYGSGYEQYF; DNA: TGTGCCAGCAGTTACGGGTCAGGGTACGAGCAGTACTTC
size: .; D: .; J: TRBJ2-7; V: TRBV13; CDR3: CASSFWQGPYEQYF; DNA: TGTGCCAGCAGCTTTTGGCAGGGGCCCTACGAGCAGTACTTC
size: .; D: .; J: TRBJ1-5; V: TRBV30; CDR3: CAWSRGQGINQPQHF; DNA: TGTGCCTGGAGTAGGGGTCAGGGGATCAATCAGCCCCAGCATTTT
size: .; D: TRBD1; J: TRBJ1-2; V: TRBV10-3; CDR3: CAISTGDYGYTF; DNA: TGTGCCATCAGTACAGGGGACTATGGCTACACCTTC
size: .; D: .; J: TRBJ2-7; V: TRBV9; CDR3: CASSRGSSYEQYF; DNA: TGTGCCAGCAGTCGAGGGTCCTCCTACGAGCAGTACTTC
size: .; D: .; J: TRBJ1-2; V: TRBV14; CDR3: CASSYRESGYGYTF; DNA: TGTGCCAGCAGCTACAGGGAGTCTGGCTATGGCTACACCTTC
size: few; D: .; J: TRBJ1-1; V: TRBV30; CDR3: CAWSVLRDTEAFF; DNA: TGTGCCTGGAGTGTATTGAGGGACACTGAAGCTTTCTTT
size: .; D: .; J: TRBJ2-1; V: TRBV29-1; CDR3: CSAYAGEQFF; DNA: TGCAGCGCCTATGCGGGGGAGCAGTTCTTC
size: few; D: TRBD1; J: TRBJ2-7; V: TRBV9; CDR3: CASSDGTARSSYEQYF; DNA: TGTGCCAGCAGCGACGGGACAGCCCGTAGCTCCTACGAGCAGTACTTC
size: .; D: .; J: TRBJ2-7; V: TRBV7-9; CDR3: CASSLEVGDSGEQYF; DNA: TGTGCCAGCAGCTTGGAAGTGGGGGATTCTGGCGAGCAGTACTTC
size: .; D: .; J: TRBJ1-5; V: TRBV27; CDR3: CASSWSGNQPQHF; DNA: TGTGCCAGCAGTTGGTCGGGGAATCAGCCCCAGCATTTT
size: once; D: .; J: TRBJ2-3; V: TRBV7-2; CDR3: CASSLGTGHTDTQYF; DNA: TGTGCCAGCAGCTTAGGAACGGGTCATACAGATACGCAGTATTTT
size: .; D: .; J: TRBJ2-4; V: TRBV4-1; CDR3: CASSQEVVAKNIQYF; DNA: TGCGCCAGCAGCCAAGAGGTCGTGGCCAAAAACATTCAGTACTTC
size: .; D: TRBD1; J: TRBJ1-1; V: TRBV30; CDR3: CAWTQTGGTEAFF; DNA: TGTGCCTGGACACAAACAGGGGGCACCGAAGCTTTCTTT
size: .; D: TRBD1; J: TRBJ1-2; V: TRBV29-1; CDR3: CSVEEGTGSGYTF; DNA: TGCAGCGTTGAGGAGGGGACAGGGAGCGGCTACACCTTC
size: few; D: .; J: TRBJ1-1; V: TRBV5-1; CDR3: CASSLAGVGTEAFF; DNA: TGCGCCAGCAGCTTGGCAGGGGTAGGCACTGAAGCTTTCTTT
size: many; D: TRBD1; J: TRBJ1-2; V: TRBV27; CDR3: CASRRTGDYGYTF; DNA: TGTGCCAGCAGACGGACAGGCGACTATGGCTACACCTTC
size: few; D: .; J: TRBJ1-2; V: TRBV29-1; CDR3: CSVEKDGGRGNYGYTF; DNA: TGCAGCGTTGAAAAAGACGGGGGCAGGGGCAACTATGGCTACACCTTC
size: few; D: .; J: TRBJ2-3; V: TRBV30; CDR3: CAWSEGSSSTDTQYF; DNA: TGTGCCTGGAGTGAGGGTTCCTCTAGCACAGATACGCAGTATTTT
size: .; D: .; J: TRBJ1-1; V: TRBV30; CDR3: CAWSLVNTEAFF; DNA: TGTGCCTGGAGTTTGGTGAACACTGAAGCTTTCTTT
size: few; D: .; J: TRBJ2-1; V: TRBV11-2; CDR3: CASSFLGGYNEQFF; DNA: TGTGCCAGCAGCTTTCTGGGGGGCTACAATGAGCAGTTCTTC
size: .; D: .; J: TRBJ1-1; V: TRBV7-2; CDR3: CASSVSQGREAFF; DNA: TGTGCCAGCAGCGTTAGTCAGGGAAGGGAAGCTTTCTTT
size: .; D: .; J: TRBJ2-2; V: TRBV19; CDR3: CASSIGGRRGELFF; DNA: TGTGCCAGTAGTATCGGAGGACGGCGCGGGGAGCTGTTTTTT
size: few; D: .; J: TRBJ1-1; V: TRBV29-1; CDR3: CSGREGSNTEAFF; DNA: TGCAGCGGGAGGGAGGGGTCAAACACTGAAGCTTTCTTT
size: .; D: .; J: TRBJ1-1; V: TRBV13; CDR3: CASTSEENTEAFF; DNA: TGTGCCAGCACCTCTGAGGAGAACACTGAAGCTTTCTTT
size: .; D: .; J: TRBJ2-2; V: TRBV7-9; CDR3: CASGNTGELFF; DNA: TGTGCCAGCGGGAACACCGGGGAGCTGTTTTTT
size: few; D: .; J: TRBJ2-3; V: TRBV4-2; CDR3: CATGGRFSTDTQYF; DNA: TGTGCCACCGGCGGTAGGTTCAGCACAGATACGCAGTATTTT
size: few; D: .; J: TRBJ1-2; V: TRBV7-9; CDR3: CASSQIQDGDSYGYTF; DNA: TGTGCCAGCAGCCAGATCCAGGACGGAGACTCCTATGGCTACACCTTC
size: few; D: .; J: TRBJ2-5; V: TRBV11-2; CDR3: CASSLRRSGLETQYF; DNA: TGTGCCAGCAGCTTAAGACGATCAGGGTTGGAGACCCAGTACTTC
size: .; D: .; J: TRBJ1-2; V: TRBV5-1; CDR3: CASRGVSYGYTF; DNA: TGCGCCAGCAGGGGAGTGAGCTATGGCTACACCTTC
size: .; D: .; J: TRBJ1-1; V: TRBV15; CDR3: CATSRDQGMNTEAFF; DNA: TGTGCCACCAGCAGAGACCAGGGGATGAACACTGAAGCTTTCTTT
size: .; D: TRBD1; J: TRBJ1-2; V: TRBV29-1; CDR3: CSGLTGGMHGYTF; DNA: TGCAGCGGCCTGACAGGGGGAATGCATGGCTACACCTTC
size: few; D: TRBD2; J: TRBJ2-7; V: TRBV29-1; CDR3: CSVRLAGDAYEQYF; DNA: TGCAGCGTTAGACTAGCGGGGGACGCCTACGAGCAGTACTTC
size: few; D: .; J: TRBJ2-7; V: TRBV2; CDR3: CASSDLGRSYEQYF; DNA: TGTGCCAGCAGTGATTTGGGCAGATCCTACGAGCAGTACTTC
size: .; D: .; J: TRBJ2-1; V: TRBV9; CDR3: CASSPSNAGPSYNEQFF; DNA: TGTGCCAGCAGCCCGTCAAATGCAGGACCCTCCTACAATGAGCAGTTCTTC
size: .; D: .; J: TRBJ1-1; V: TRBV6-5; CDR3: CASSLGGFSTEAFF; DNA: TGTGCCAGCAGTTTGGGGGGGTTCAGCACTGAAGCTTTCTTT
size: .; D: TRBD1; J: TRBJ1-2; V: TRBV10-3; CDR3: CAISESGQQYYGYTF; DNA: TGTGCCATCAGTGAGTCGGGACAGCAGTACTATGGCTACACCTTC
size: .; D: .; J: TRBJ2-6; V: TRBV9; CDR3: CASSDPVLGRGANVLTF; DNA: TGTGCCAGCAGCGACCCCGTGTTGGGTCGAGGGGCCAACGTCCTGACTTTC
size: .; D: TRBD1; J: TRBJ1-1; V: TRBV2; CDR3: CASSGRRDRAGTEAFF; DNA: TGTGCCAGCAGTGGGCGCAGGGACAGGGCGGGCACTGAAGCTTTCTTT
size: .; D: .; J: TRBJ1-2; V: TRBV28; CDR3: CASSLLDGYYGYTF; DNA: TGTGCCAGCAGCCTACTGGACGGTTACTATGGCTACACCTTC
size: once; D: .; J: TRBJ2-5; V: TRBV21-1; CDR3: CASSKVESEKETQYF; DNA: TGTGCCAGCAGCAAGGTGGAGTCTGAAAAGGAGACCCAGTACTTC
size: .; D: .; J: TRBJ2-2; V: TRBV30; CDR3: CAWSVRGELFF; DNA: TGTGCCTGGAGTGTACGCGGGGAGCTGTTTTTT
size: few; D: TRBD2; J: TRBJ2-1; V: TRBV7-8; CDR3: CASSPPKGVLAGYNEQFF; DNA: TGTGCCAGCAGCCCACCCAAAGGCGTTCTAGCGGGGTACAATGAGCAGTTCTTC